The clone carrying this T cell receptor (beta chain) was seen a few times. The target antigen is unknown. The primer mix had 60 Vbeta and 13 Jbeta primers. Sequencing used immunoSEQ multiplex PCR; TCRdb keeps in-frame clones, though not all of them. This sample yields 130,000 to 150,000 clones, of which almost 80% are seen a single time; approximately 6.9% belongs to the top ten. The data originate from a study of cytomegalovirus exposure and HLA in healthy donors. The CDR3 is 17 amino acids. Germline assignment: CDR1 SEHNR and CDR2 FQNEAQ (reference sequence). V gave up 1 base and J gave up 9 bases, with 21 bases separating them. Whole-study findings and limits: Investigators reported around 150 TCR beta chains as tied to cytomegalovirus.

The receptor was derived from a woman in her forties in good health and CMV-seropositive. Sequenced material: PBMCs. The chain combines TRBV7-9 with TRBJ1-4, with D tentatively TRBD1 (6 bases). CDR3 nucleotide sequence: TGTGCCAGCAGCTTAGTGACAGGAGGACTTCAGGTGAAAAAACTGTTTTTT. Translated: CASSLVTGGLQVKKLFF.